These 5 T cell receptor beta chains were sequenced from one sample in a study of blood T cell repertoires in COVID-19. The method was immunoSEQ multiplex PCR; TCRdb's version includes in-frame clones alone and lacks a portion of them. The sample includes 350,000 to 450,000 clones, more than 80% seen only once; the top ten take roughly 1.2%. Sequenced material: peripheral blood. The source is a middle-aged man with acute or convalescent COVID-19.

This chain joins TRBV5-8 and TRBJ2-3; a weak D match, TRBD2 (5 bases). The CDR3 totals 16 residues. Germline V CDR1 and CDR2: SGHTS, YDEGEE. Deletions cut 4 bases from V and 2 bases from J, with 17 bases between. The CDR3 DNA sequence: TGTGCCAGCAGCCTGGAAGGACTCGATCTCACAGATACGCAGTATTTT. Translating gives CASSLEGLDLTDTQYF.

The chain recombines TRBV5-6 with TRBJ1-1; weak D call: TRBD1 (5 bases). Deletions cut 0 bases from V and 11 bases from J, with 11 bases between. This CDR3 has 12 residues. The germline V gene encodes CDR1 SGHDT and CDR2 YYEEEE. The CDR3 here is CASSLGAGRAFF. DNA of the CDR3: TGTGCCAGCAGCTTGGGCGCAGGGAGGGCTTTCTTT.

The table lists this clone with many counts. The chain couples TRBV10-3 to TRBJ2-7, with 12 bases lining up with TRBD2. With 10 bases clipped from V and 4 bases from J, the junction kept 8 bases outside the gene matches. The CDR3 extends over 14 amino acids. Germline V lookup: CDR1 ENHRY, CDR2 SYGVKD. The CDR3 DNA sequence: TGTGCCACAGGGGACGGGACTAGCGGGTACGAGCAGTACTTC. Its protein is CATGDGTSGYEQYF.

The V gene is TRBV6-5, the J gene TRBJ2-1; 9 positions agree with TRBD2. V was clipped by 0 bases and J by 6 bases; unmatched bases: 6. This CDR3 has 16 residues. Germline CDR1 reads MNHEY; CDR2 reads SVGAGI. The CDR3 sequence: CASSYSRAGGLNEQFF. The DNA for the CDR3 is TGTGCCAGCAGTTACTCTCGGGCGGGGGGGCTCAATGAGCAGTTCTTC.

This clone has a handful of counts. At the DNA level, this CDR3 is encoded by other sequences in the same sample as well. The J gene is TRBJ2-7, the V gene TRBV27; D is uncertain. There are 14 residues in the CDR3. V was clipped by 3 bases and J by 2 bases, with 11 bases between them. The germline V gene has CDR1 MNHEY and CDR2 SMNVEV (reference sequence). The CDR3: CASSFSRGPYEQYF. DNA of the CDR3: TGTGCCAGCAGTTTCTCCCGCGGCCCCTACGAGCAGTACTTC.